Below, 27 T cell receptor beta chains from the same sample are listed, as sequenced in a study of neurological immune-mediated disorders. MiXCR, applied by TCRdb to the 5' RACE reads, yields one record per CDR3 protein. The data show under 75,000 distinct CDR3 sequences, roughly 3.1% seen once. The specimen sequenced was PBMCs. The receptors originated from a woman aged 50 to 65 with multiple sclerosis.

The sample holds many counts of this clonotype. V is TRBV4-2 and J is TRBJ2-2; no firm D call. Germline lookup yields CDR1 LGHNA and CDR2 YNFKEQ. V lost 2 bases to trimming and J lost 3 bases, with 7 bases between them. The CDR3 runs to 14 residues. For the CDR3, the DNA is TGTGCCAGCAGCCAAATGTTTCACACCGGGGAGCTGTTTTTT. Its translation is CASSQMFHTGELFF.

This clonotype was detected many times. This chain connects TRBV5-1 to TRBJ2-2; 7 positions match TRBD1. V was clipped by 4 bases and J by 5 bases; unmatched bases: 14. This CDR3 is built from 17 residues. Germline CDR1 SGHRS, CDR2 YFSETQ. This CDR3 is CASSKSTGAPDTGELFF. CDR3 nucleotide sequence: TGCGCCAGCAGCAAAAGTACAGGGGCCCCGGATACCGGGGAGCTGTTTTTT.

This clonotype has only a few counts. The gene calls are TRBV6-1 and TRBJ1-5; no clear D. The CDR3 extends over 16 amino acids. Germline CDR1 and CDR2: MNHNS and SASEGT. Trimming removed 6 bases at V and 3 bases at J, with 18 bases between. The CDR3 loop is CASSKKRAGDNQPQHF. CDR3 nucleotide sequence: TGTGCCAGCAGCAAAAAACGGGCCGGAGACAATCAGCCCCAGCATTTT.

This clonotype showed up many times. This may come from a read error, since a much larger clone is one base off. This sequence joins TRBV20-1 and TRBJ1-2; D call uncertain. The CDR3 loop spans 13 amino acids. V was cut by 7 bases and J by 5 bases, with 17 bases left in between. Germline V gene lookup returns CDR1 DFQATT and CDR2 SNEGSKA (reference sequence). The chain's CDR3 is CSDPGGVGYGYTF. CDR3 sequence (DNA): TGCAGTGACCCCGGCGGGGTTGGGTATGGCTACACCTTC.

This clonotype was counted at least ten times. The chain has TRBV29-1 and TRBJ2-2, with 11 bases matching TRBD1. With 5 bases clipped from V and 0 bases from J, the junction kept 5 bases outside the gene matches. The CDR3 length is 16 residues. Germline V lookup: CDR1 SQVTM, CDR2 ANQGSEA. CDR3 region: CSVSGTGGPNTGELFF. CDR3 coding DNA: TGCAGCGTTTCCGGGACAGGGGGGCCGAACACCGGGGAGCTGTTTTTT.

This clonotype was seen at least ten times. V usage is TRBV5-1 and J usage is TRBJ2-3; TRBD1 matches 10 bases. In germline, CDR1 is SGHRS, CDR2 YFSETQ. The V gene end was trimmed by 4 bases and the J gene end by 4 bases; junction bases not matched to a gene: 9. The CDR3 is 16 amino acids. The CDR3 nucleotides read TGCGCCAGCAGCGATGACAGGGGGCATGTCGCAGATACGCAGTATTTT. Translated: CASSDDRGHVADTQYF. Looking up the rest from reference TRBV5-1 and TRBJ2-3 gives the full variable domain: KAGVTQTPRYLIKTRGQQVTLSCSPISGHRSVSWYQQTPGQGLQFLFEYFSETQRNKGNFPGRFSGRQFSNSRSEMNVSTLELGDSALYLCASSDDRGHVADTQYFGPGTRLTVL.

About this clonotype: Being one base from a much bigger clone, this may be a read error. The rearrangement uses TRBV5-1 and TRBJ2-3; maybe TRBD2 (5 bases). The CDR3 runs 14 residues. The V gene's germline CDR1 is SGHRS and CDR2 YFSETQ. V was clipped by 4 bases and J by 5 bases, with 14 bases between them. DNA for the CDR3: TGCGCCAGCAGCCCGGGAACAAGTGTAGATACGCAGTATTTT. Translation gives CASSPGTSVDTQYF.

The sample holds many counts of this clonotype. CDR3 in amino acids: CSARVVGGDSPLHF. CDR3 DNA: TGCAGTGCTAGAGTAGTAGGGGGAGATTCACCCCTCCACTTT. The V and J genes are TRBV20-1 and TRBJ1-6; perhaps TRBD1 as D (6 bases). The V gene lost 1 base and the J gene lost 8 bases, with 12 bases spanning the gap. The CDR3 runs 14 residues. CDR1 is DFQATT, CDR2 SNEGSKA, per germline (reference sequence).

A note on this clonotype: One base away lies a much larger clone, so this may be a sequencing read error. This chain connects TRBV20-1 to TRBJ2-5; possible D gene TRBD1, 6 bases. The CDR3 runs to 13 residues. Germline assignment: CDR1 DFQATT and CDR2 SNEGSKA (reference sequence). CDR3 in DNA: TGCAGTGATAGAGGGACAAGGCGAGAGACCCAGTACTTC. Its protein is CSDRGTRRETQYF.

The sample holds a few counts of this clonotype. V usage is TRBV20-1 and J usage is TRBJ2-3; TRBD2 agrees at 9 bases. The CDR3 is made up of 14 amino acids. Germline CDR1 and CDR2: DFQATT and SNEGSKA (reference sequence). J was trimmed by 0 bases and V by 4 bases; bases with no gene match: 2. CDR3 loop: CSANSGGSTDTQYF. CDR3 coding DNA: TGCAGTGCTAATAGCGGGGGAAGCACAGATACGCAGTATTTT.

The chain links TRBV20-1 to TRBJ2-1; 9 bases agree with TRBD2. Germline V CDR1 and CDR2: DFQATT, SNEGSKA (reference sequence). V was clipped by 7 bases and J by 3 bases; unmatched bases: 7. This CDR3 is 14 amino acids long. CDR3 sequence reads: CSVNELAGYNEQFF. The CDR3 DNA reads TGCAGTGTTAACGAACTAGCGGGCTACAATGAGCAGTTCTTC.

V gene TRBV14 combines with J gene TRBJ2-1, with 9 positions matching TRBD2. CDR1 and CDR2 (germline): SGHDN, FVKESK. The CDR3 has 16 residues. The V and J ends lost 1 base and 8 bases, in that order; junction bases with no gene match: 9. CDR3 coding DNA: TGTGCCAGCAGCCAAGGGGGACTAGCTAACCTTCATGAGCAGTTCTTC. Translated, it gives CASSQGGLANLHEQFF. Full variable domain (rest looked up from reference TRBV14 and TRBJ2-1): EAGVTQFPSHSVIEKGQTVTLRCDPISGHDNLYWYRRVMGKEIKFLLHFVKESKQDESGMPNNRFLAERTGGTYSTLKVQPAELEDSGVYFCASSQGGLANLHEQFFGPGTRLTVL.

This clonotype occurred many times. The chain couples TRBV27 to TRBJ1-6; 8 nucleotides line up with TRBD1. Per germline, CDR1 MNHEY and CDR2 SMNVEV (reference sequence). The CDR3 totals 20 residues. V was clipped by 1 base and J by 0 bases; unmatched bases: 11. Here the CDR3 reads CASSLYPDRVSSSYNSPLHF. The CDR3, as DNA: TGTGCCAGCAGTTTATACCCGGACAGGGTGAGCAGCTCCTATAATTCACCCCTCCACTTT.

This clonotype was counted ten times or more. The CDR3 DNA sequence: TGTGCCAGCAGCTTAAACAGGGGCACTGAAGCTTTCTTT. It codes for CASSLNRGTEAFF. The chain has TRBV7-9 and TRBJ1-1, with TRBD1 matching 7 bases. V lost 2 bases, J lost 4 bases, and 1 base stayed unmatched. This CDR3 is 13 amino acids long. In germline, CDR1 is SEHNR, CDR2 FQNEAQ (reference sequence).

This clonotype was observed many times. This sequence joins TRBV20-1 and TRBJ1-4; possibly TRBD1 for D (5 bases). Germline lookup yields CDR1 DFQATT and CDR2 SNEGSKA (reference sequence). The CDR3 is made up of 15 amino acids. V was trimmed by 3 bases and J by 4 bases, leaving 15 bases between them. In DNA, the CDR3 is TGCAGTGCTAGCGCGGGTTTGGGGGGTAATGAAAAACTGTTTTTT. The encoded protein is CSASAGLGGNEKLFF.

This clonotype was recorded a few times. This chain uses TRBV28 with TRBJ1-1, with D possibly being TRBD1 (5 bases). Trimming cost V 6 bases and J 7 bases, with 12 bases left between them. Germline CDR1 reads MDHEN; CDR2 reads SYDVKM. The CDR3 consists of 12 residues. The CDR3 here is CASRGSQDEAFF. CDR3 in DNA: TGTGCCAGCAGGGGATCACAGGATGAAGCTTTCTTT.

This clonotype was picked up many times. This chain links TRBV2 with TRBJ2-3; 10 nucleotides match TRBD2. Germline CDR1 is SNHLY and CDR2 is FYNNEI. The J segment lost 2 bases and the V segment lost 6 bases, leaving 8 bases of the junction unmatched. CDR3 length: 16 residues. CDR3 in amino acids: CASRRTGTSDTDTQYF. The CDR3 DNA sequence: TGTGCCAGCAGAAGAACCGGGACTAGCGACACAGATACGCAGTATTTT.

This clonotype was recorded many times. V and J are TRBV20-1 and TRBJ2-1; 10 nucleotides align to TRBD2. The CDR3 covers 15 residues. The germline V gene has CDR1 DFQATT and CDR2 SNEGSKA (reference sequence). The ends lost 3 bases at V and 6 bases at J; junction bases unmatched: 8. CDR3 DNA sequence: TGCAGTGCTAGTAAACTAGCGGGACTTCGCAATGAGCAGTTCTTC. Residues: CSASKLAGLRNEQFF.

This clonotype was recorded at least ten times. The CDR3 coding sequence is TGTGCCACCAGCAATCTTGGACAGGACTTTCGCTATGAGCAGTTCTTC. It specifies CATSNLGQDFRYEQFF. The chain couples TRBV15 to TRBJ2-1; 7 nucleotides line up with TRBD1. The CDR3 length is 16 residues. V was clipped by 4 bases and J by 8 bases; unmatched bases: 14. Germline V gives CDR1 LNHNV, CDR2 YYDKDF (reference sequence).

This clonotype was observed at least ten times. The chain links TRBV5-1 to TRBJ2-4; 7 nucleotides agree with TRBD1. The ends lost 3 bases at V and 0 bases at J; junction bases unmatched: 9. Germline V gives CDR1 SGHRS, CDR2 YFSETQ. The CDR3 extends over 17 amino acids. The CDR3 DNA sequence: TGCGCCAGCAGCTCTACAGGGGCGACTATAGCCAAAAACATTCAGTACTTC. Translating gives CASSSTGATIAKNIQYF.

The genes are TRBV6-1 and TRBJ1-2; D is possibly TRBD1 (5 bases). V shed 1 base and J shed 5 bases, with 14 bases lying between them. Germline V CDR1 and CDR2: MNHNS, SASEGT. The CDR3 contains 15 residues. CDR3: CASSEGQGKSYGYTF. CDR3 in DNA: TGTGCCAGCAGTGAAGGGCAGGGAAAGAGTTATGGCTACACCTTC.

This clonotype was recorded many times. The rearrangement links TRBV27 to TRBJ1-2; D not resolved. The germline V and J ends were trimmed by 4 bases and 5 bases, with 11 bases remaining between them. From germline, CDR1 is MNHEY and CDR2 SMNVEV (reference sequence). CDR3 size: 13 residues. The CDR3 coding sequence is TGTGCCAGCAGTTCCCTCAAAAGTTATGGCTACACCTTC. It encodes CASSSLKSYGYTF.

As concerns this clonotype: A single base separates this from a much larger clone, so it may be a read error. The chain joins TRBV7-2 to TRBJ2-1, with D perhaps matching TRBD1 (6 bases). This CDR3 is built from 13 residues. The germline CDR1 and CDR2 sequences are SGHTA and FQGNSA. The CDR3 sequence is CASSPGQYNEEFF. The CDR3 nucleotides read TGTGCCAGCAGCCCCGGACAGTACAATGAGGAGTTCTTC.

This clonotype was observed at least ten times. CDR3 residues: CASSRGDGNLAKNIQYF. CDR3 nucleotide sequence: TGTGCCAGCAGCCGAGGGGACGGGAACCTAGCCAAAAACATTCAGTACTTC. The genes are TRBV3-1 and TRBJ2-4; D assignment may be TRBD1 or TRBD2 (5 bases each). The CDR3 is 17 residues long. The V end was cut by 4 bases, the J end by 0 bases, with 16 bases between. Germline V gene lookup returns CDR1 LGHDT and CDR2 YNNKEL (reference sequence).

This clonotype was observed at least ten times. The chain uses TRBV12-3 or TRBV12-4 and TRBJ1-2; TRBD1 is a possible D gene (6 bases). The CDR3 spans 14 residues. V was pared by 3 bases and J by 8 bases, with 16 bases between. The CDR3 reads CASSFLGGNIGYTF. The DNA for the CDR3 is TGTGCCAGCAGTTTCCTAGGGGGAAACATCGGCTACACCTTC.

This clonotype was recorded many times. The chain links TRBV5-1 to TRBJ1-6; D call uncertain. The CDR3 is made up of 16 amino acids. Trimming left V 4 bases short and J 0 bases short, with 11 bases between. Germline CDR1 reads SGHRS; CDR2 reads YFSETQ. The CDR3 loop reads CASSEVGSSYNSPLHF. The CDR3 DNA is TGCGCCAGCAGCGAGGTGGGGAGCTCCTATAATTCACCCCTCCACTTT.

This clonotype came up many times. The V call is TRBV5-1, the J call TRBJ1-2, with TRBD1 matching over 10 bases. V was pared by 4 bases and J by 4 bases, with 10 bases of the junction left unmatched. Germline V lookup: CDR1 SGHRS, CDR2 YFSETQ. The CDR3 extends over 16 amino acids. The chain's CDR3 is CASSPRTGGGSYGYTF. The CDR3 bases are TGCGCCAGCAGCCCCCGGACAGGGGGTGGTAGCTATGGCTACACCTTC.